This T cell receptor (beta chain) was retrieved from a study of CD8 T cells in ankylosing spondylitis. The study's findings and limits: Clones linked to disease were reported to show significant enrichment in matched ankylosing spondylitis synovial fluid. Roughly eight highly homologous variants made up a TCR beta motif, and this motif appeared characteristic of ankylosing spondylitis blood.

Preparation of TCR beta libraries was done by quantitative 5'-RACE with molecular barcodes. One entry per CDR3 protein, called by TCRdb with MiXCR from the 5' RACE reads. Here the sample spans over 700,000 distinct CDR3 sequences, around 19% being singletons. This clonotype was seen a handful of times. Its target is unknown. Germline lookup yields CDR1 MNHEY and CDR2 SMNVEV (reference sequence). V lost 6 bases and J 2 bases, leaving 11 bases between the germline ends. This CDR3 contains 14 residues. This TCR derives from a male donor with ankylosing spondylitis. V usage is TRBV27 and J usage is TRBJ1-5; a weak D match, TRBD1 (6 bases). The sample comprised blood, either unsorted or a sorted T cell fraction (not recorded which). Here the CDR3 DNA reads TGTGCCAGCAGCCGTGGGGGGCGCAATCAGCCCCAGCATTTT. Its translation: CASSRGGRNQPQHF.